Listed below are T cell receptor beta chains from one sample, sequenced in a study of cytomegalovirus exposure and HLA in healthy donors. The table came from immunoSEQ multiplex PCR; TCRdb's copy has only in-frame clones and leaves some out. The top ten hold around 0.99% of the sample, which has roughly 200,000 clones, about nine tenths seen once. Sample: PBMCs. Receptor source: a boy aged 2 to 9 in good health and CMV-seronegative. CDR3s include the opening cysteine and the closing phenylalanine or tryptophan. Each record gives: J gene, V gene, clone size, D gene, CDR3 protein, CDR3 DNA. A D gene is named only where the DNA matches it firmly. Rows may omit the clone size; those that give it use once, few, many or a size class.

TRBJ1-1 | TRBV7-9 | . | . | CSSSLVGGRGGSTEAFF | TGTTCCAGCAGCTTAGTAGGGGGACGGGGGGGGAGCACTGAAGCTTTCTTT
TRBJ1-6 | TRBV5-4 | . | . | CASSLGTGNSPLHF | TGTGCCAGCAGCTTAGGGACTGGCAATTCACCCCTCCACTTT
TRBJ2-3 | TRBV7-9 | . | . | CASSVMSGLLTTDTQYF | TGTGCCAGCAGCGTAATGAGCGGGCTGCTTACCACAGATACGCAGTATTTT
TRBJ1-1 | TRBV5-6 | . | TRBD1 | CASSLGTVNTEAFF | TGTGCCAGCAGCTTAGGGACAGTGAACACTGAAGCTTTCTTT
TRBJ2-7 | TRBV5-4 | . | . | CASSLVGRYDEQYF | TGTGCCAGCAGCTTGGTGGGGCGGTACGACGAGCAGTACTTC
TRBJ2-5 | TRBV5-4 | . | TRBD1 | CASSQPDRDGETQYF | TGTGCCAGCAGCCAACCAGACAGGGACGGGGAGACCCAGTACTTC
TRBJ2-7 | TRBV9 | . | TRBD2 | CASSVAAGEYEQYF | TGTGCCAGCAGCGTAGCAGCGGGAGAATACGAGCAGTACTTC
TRBJ2-1 | TRBV2 | . | . | CASSRQPTSFNEQFF | TGTGCCAGCAGTCGACAACCGACTAGTTTCAATGAGCAGTTCTTC
TRBJ1-5 | TRBV28 | . | TRBD1 | CASRRQGKQPQHF | TGTGCCAGCAGAAGACAGGGGAAGCAGCCCCAGCATTTT
TRBJ2-3 | TRBV6-1 | . | . | CASKFELSSTDTQYF | TGTGCCAGCAAATTCGAACTTTCTAGCACAGATACGCAGTATTTT
TRBJ2-1 | TRBV27 | . | TRBD2 | CASRVAGAYEQFF | TGTGCCAGCAGAGTAGCGGGAGCCTATGAGCAGTTCTTC
TRBJ1-3 | TRBV5-1 | once | . | CASSTGVWSSGNTIYF | TGCGCCAGCAGCACGGGGGTGTGGAGCTCTGGAAACACCATATATTTT
TRBJ1-6 | TRBV27 | . | . | CASSLSSGSPLHF | TGTGCCAGCAGTTTATCTTCGGGTTCACCCCTCCACTTT
TRBJ2-1 | TRBV29-1 | few | . | CSVDRGNEQFF | TGCAGCGTTGATCGGGGCAATGAGCAGTTCTTC
TRBJ2-2 | TRBV5-1 | . | TRBD2 | CASRSPRGGENTGELFF | TGCGCCAGCAGGTCTCCCCGCGGGGGTGAGAACACCGGGGAGCTGTTTTTT
TRBJ1-2 | TRBV21-1 | . | . | CASSKAREKGVVVICGYTF | TGTGCCAGCAGCAAAGCGAGGGAGAAGGGGGTGGTAGTAATTTGTGGCTACACCTTC
TRBJ2-1 | TRBV19 | . | . | CASRAIGGGSSNEQFF | TGTGCCAGTAGGGCCATTGGGGGCGGGAGTAGTAATGAGCAGTTCTTC
TRBJ2-5 | TRBV5-5 | once | TRBD1 | CASSAAGTGKTQYF | TGTGCCAGCAGCGCCGCCGGGACAGGGAAGACCCAGTACTTC
TRBJ1-1 | TRBV6-5 | . | . | CASSPRIPSGAFF | TGTGCCAGCAGCCCGCGAATCCCCTCGGGAGCTTTCTTT
TRBJ1-2 | TRBV6-6 | . | . | CASSTEGYGYTF | TGTGCCAGCAGTACAGAGGGCTATGGCTACACCTTC